Listed here are 15 T cell receptor beta chains from one sample, sequenced in a study of molecular identifiers for immune sequencing clone quantification. Using its own MiXCR run on the PCR reads, TCRdb lists one record per CDR3 protein. The data hold 100,000 or so distinct CDR3 sequences, with roughly 38% observed a single time. The specimen was naive CD8+ T cells from blood, with Jurkat cell RNA spiked in. Subset of the sample: FACS-sorted CD8+CD4-CCR7+CD45RA+ naive T cells. The receptor source for this set is a human donor in good health. Some libraries in this study had Jurkat cell RNA spiked in.

A remark on this clonotype: At one end the junction does not follow the germline gene, possibly because of a read error. The V gene is TRBV11-2, the J gene TRBJ2-5; D assignment may be TRBD1 or TRBD2 (5 bases each). This CDR3 has 15 amino acids. Germline-derived CDR1 and CDR2 are SGHAT and FQNNGV. CDR3 DNA: TGTGCCAGCACCCGAGGGGCGTCCTCAGGAGAGGCCCAGTACTTC. Protein product: CASTRGASSGEAQYF. The entire variable domain, with the rest obtained from reference TRBV11-2 and TRBJ2-5, is as follows: EAGVAQSPRYKIIEKRQSVAFWCNPISGHATLYWYQQILGQGPKLLIQFQNNGVVDDSQLPKDRFSAERLKGVDSTLKIQPAKLEDSAVYLCASTRGASSGEAQYFGPGTRLLVL.

The chain employs TRBV14 and TRBJ2-5, with unresolved D. The CDR3 covers 15 residues. Germline V lookup: CDR1 SGHDN, CDR2 FVKESK. The V end lost 0 bases, the J end lost 4 bases, and 12 bases lay between the germline ends. The CDR3 loop reads CASSQDNPLGETQYF. The CDR3 nucleotides are TGTGCCAGCAGCCAAGATAACCCCTTAGGAGAGACCCAGTACTTC.

J is TRBJ1-5 and V is TRBV28, with TRBD1 identical over 11 bases. There are 15 residues in the CDR3. V lost 5 bases, J lost 6 bases, and 6 bases stayed unmatched. Per the germline V gene, CDR1 is MDHEN and CDR2 is SYDVKM. CDR3 protein: CASSTGTGGFQPQHF. CDR3 coding DNA: TGTGCCAGCAGTACCGGGACAGGGGGGTTTCAGCCCCAGCATTTT.

In regard to this clonotype: Because it lacks the conserved phenylalanine or tryptophan at the end, this CDR3 is likely a read error. The chain employs TRBV29-1 and TRBJ1-2; D not certain. CDR1 is SQVTM, CDR2 ANQGSEA, per germline. This CDR3 is built from 9 residues. With 6 bases removed from V and 10 bases from J, the gap between germline ends came to 9 bases. This CDR3 is CSVGLYYTY. The CDR3 DNA follows: TGCAGCGTGGGGTTATACTACACCTAC.

Turning to this clonotype: The junction differs from germline at one of its ends, possibly a read error. V is TRBV9 and J is TRBJ2-4, with 8 positions matching TRBD1. The CDR3 runs 16 residues. Germline assignment: CDR1 SGDLS and CDR2 YYNGEE. DNA for the CDR3: TGTGCCAGCAGCCCCAGGACAGGGCTAGCCAAAAACACTCAGTACTTC. Its translation: CASSPRTGLAKNTQYF. The whole variable domain, filled in from reference TRBV9 and TRBJ2-4, reads DSGVTQTPKHLITATGQRVTLRCSPRSGDLSVYWYQQSLDQGLQFLIQYYNGEERAKGNILERFSAQQFPDLHSELNLSSLELGDSALYFCASSPRTGLAKNTQYFGAGTRLSVL.

This clonotype was observed at least ten times. The chain employs TRBV28 and TRBJ2-2, with D perhaps TRBD2 (5 bases). Germline V gives CDR1 MDHEN, CDR2 SYDVKM. V shed 5 bases and J shed 1 base, with 17 bases lying between them. The CDR3 loop spans 17 amino acids. As DNA, the CDR3 is TGTGCCAGCAGTAATTCCCCGGGCGGGTGGAACACCGGGGAGCTGTTTTTT. Residues: CASSNSPGGWNTGELFF.

A word on this clonotype: A read error may explain this, as a much larger clone is one base away. The CDR3 sequence: CAISEKSEAYEQYF. In nucleotides, the CDR3 is TGTGCCATCAGTGAGAAGTCAGAAGCCTACGAGCAGTACTTC. J is TRBJ2-7 and V is TRBV10-3, with D unclear. Trimming took 2 bases from V and 2 from J, leaving 10 bases between them. The CDR3 spans 14 residues. The germline V gene encodes CDR1 ENHRY and CDR2 SYGVKD.

There are many counts of this clonotype. The rearrangement links TRBV14 to TRBJ2-2, with TRBD1 identical over 7 bases. The CDR3 runs to 15 residues. The ends lost 4 bases at V and 4 bases at J; junction bases unmatched: 6. Germline V gene lookup returns CDR1 SGHDN and CDR2 FVKESK. CDR3 loop: CASSPTGRGTGELFF. The DNA of the CDR3 is TGTGCCAGCAGCCCGACAGGGCGTGGCACCGGGGAGCTGTTTTTT. Using reference TRBV14 and TRBJ2-2 for the parts outside the CDR3, the full variable domain is EAGVTQFPSHSVIEKGQTVTLRCDPISGHDNLYWYRRVMGKEIKFLLHFVKESKQDESGMPNNRFLAERTGGTYSTLKVQPAELEDSGVYFCASSPTGRGTGELFFGEGSRLTVL.

This clonotype was seen ten or more times. This chain uses TRBV7-6 with TRBJ2-3; D might be TRBD1 or TRBD2, each matching 6 bases. Trimming stripped 1 base from V and 0 bases from J, with 14 bases between. The CDR3 spans 17 residues. Germline lookup yields CDR1 SGHVS and CDR2 FNYEAQ. CDR3 sequence reads: CASSLGSGAYSTDTQYF. DNA for the CDR3: TGTGCCAGCAGCTTAGGCTCGGGGGCCTATAGCACAGATACGCAGTATTTT.

At least ten counts were recorded for this clonotype. The rearrangement uses TRBV9 and TRBJ2-7; 7 nucleotides agree with TRBD1. The CDR3 is 13 amino acids. Per germline, CDR1 SGDLS and CDR2 YYNGEE. Losses at the gene ends were 4 bases for V and 1 base for J; bases not matched to a gene: 2. CDR3 amino acids: CASSTGQSYEQYF. CDR3 DNA: TGTGCCAGCAGCACGGGACAGTCCTACGAGCAGTACTTC.

In its sample, this clonotype was seen many times. The genes are TRBV4-1 and TRBJ1-5; D is perhaps TRBD1 (5 bases). V was shortened by 4 bases and J by 3 bases, with 10 bases between the two germline ends. Germline V gene data show CDR1 as MGHRA and CDR2 as YSYEKL. The CDR3 runs 14 residues. CDR3 loop: CASSRGRYNQPQHF. The CDR3 coding sequence is TGCGCCAGCAGCCGGGGCCGCTACAATCAGCCCCAGCATTTT.

This clonotype was found a few times. This chain connects TRBV10-3 to TRBJ1-1, with 7 bases matching TRBD1. After removal of 10 bases from V and 3 bases from J, the junction contained 8 bases not matched to a gene. CDR3 length: 13 residues. Germline CDR1 ENHRY, CDR2 SYGVKD. DNA of the CDR3: TGTGCCACGGAGACAGGGCGGGACACTGAAGCTTTCTTT. Amino acids: CATETGRDTEAFF.

In regard to this clonotype: This may arise from a read error, as a much more abundant clone is one base away. The rearrangement links TRBV28 to TRBJ2-3; D not certain. Germline V CDR1 and CDR2: MDHEN, SYDVKM. V lost 2 bases and J lost 6, with 9 bases in between. CDR3 length: 13 residues. The chain's CDR3 is CASSLTRRDTQYF. CDR3 DNA: TGTGCCAGCAGTTTAACAAGACGGGATACGCAGTATTTT.

Turning to this clonotype: This may come from a read error, since a much larger clone is one base off. V is TRBV28 and J is TRBJ2-7, with TRBD2 matching 8 bases. This CDR3 has 15 amino acids. Germline V gene sequence: CDR1 MDHEN, CDR2 SYDVKM. The trim removed 6 bases at V and 5 bases at J, leaving 12 bases unmatched. CDR3 DNA sequence: TGTGCCAGCAGCCTACTAACGGGAGGGCCCCACGAGCAGTACTTC. Translation gives CASSLLTGGPHEQYF.

The CDR3 here is CASSPGLAGAPEQYF. The CDR3, as DNA: TGTGCCAGCAGCCCCGGACTAGCGGGAGCCCCTGAGCAGTACTTC. The rearrangement joins TRBV7-6 to TRBJ2-7; 13 bases line up with TRBD2. CDR1 is SGHVS and CDR2 is FNYEAQ in the germline V gene. With 5 bases clipped from V and 7 bases from J, the junction kept 8 bases outside the gene matches. The length of the CDR3 is 15 residues.